Included here is one T cell receptor beta chain sequence, with context. What it binds is not known. CDR1 and CDR2 from the germline V gene are SGHKS and YYEKEE (reference sequence). The CDR3 loop spans 15 amino acids. V trimming: 4 bases; J trimming: 4 bases; junction bases outside the gene matches: 7. This specimen belongs to a study of post-analysis software for immune sequencing data. Whole-study findings and limits: Roughly 5 TRBV segments, TRBV5-6, TRBV5-1 and TRBV20-1 among them, were found more frequent in patients than controls. The study found significantly lower normalized Chao1 diversity in multiple sclerosis patients than in controls. By F measure, samples from a shared preparation batch strongly co-clustered.

Each TCR beta cDNA library carried unique molecular identifiers. Researchers reported 400,000 to 600,000 cDNA molecules coming from 1 to 10 million T cells. TCRdb re-analysed the PCR reads in MiXCR, keeping a single row per CDR3 protein. The sample includes roughly 700,000 distinct CDR3 sequences, 25% to 30% of them seen just once. The TCR was taken from a girl aged 5-17 years with multiple sclerosis. The rearrangement links TRBV5-5 to TRBJ2-3; 9 bases are shared with TRBD1. The sequenced sample consisted of blood. As DNA, the CDR3 is TGTGCCAGCAGCACACCGGACAGGGGCCCAGATACGCAGTATTTT. This sequence encodes CASSTPDRGPDTQYF. The variable domain in full, completed from reference TRBV5-5 and TRBJ2-3, reads DAGVTQSPTHLIKTRGQQVTLRCSPISGHKSVSWYQQVLGQGPQFIFQYYEKEERGRGNFPDRFSARQFPNYSSELNVNALLLGDSALYLCASSTPDRGPDTQYFGPGTRLTVL.